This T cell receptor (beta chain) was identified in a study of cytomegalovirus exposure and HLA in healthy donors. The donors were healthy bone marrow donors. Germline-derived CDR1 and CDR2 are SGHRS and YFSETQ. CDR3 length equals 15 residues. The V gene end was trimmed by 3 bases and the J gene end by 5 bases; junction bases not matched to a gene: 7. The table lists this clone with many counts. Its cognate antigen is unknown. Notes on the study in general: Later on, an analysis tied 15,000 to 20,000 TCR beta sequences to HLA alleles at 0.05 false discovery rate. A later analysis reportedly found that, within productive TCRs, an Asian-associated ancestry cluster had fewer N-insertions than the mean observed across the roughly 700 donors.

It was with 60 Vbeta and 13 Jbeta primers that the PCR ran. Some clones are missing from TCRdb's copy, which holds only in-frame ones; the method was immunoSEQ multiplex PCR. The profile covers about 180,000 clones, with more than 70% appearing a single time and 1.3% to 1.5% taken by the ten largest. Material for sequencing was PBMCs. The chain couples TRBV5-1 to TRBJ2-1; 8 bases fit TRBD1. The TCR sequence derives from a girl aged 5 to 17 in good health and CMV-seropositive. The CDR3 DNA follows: TGCGCCAGCAGCTCCGGACAGGGATATGACAATGAGCAGTTCTTC. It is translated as CASSSGQGYDNEQFF.